These 29 T cell receptor beta chains originate from one sample sequenced in a study of T cell responses to AZD1222 COVID-19 vaccine. Using immunoSEQ multiplex PCR, the repertoire was profiled, and TCRdb retains in-frame clones only, with some absent. In the table there are 210,000 or so clones, around 94% of which are singletons. The sample was peripheral blood, taken 28 days after the second dose of the MenACWY control vaccine. The source is an adult who received the MenACWY meningococcal vaccine as a control.

This clone occurred once. The chain couples TRBV19 to TRBJ1-2, with a weak D call TRBD1 (5 bases). The CDR3 has 11 residues. V dropped 7 bases and J dropped 8 bases, with 11 bases sitting between them. Germline lookup yields CDR1 LNHDA and CDR2 SQIVND (reference sequence). CDR3 bases: TGTGCCAGTAATCGGGGGGACGGCTACACCTTC. Translated, it gives CASNRGDGYTF.

V usage is TRBV5-1 and J usage is TRBJ1-4, with a possible D match to TRBD1 (6 bases). The CDR3 extends over 15 amino acids. The germline CDR1 and CDR2 sequences are SGHRS and YFSETQ. V was pared by 2 bases and J by 8 bases, with 16 bases between. DNA for the CDR3: TGCGCCAGCAGCTTAGGGGGGCTAAAGAGCGAAAAACTGTTTTTT. Protein: CASSLGGLKSEKLFF. Looking up the rest from reference TRBV5-1 and TRBJ1-4 gives the full variable domain: KAGVTQTPRYLIKTRGQQVTLSCSPISGHRSVSWYQQTPGQGLQFLFEYFSETQRNKGNFPGRFSGRQFSNSRSEMNVSTLELGDSALYLCASSLGGLKSEKLFFGSGTQLSVL.

The table lists this clone with a count of one. CDR3: CASSLARNNYGYTF. The CDR3 DNA follows: TGTGCCAGCAGTTTGGCCAGGAATAACTATGGCTACACCTTC. The chain recombines TRBV6-5 with TRBJ1-2; D gene unclear. Germline V gene lookup returns CDR1 MNHEY and CDR2 SVGAGI. Trimming cost V 4 bases and J 1 base, with 10 bases left between them. The CDR3 spans 14 residues.

J is TRBJ2-2 and V is TRBV9, with D possibly being TRBD1 (5 bases). This CDR3 has 15 amino acids. Germline CDR1 reads SGDLS; CDR2 reads YYNGEE. V lost 3 bases, J lost 4 bases, and 13 bases lay in between. For the CDR3, the DNA is TGTGCCAGCAGCGAGCTCACAGGAAGCACCGGGGAGCTGTTTTTT. It yields the protein CASSELTGSTGELFF.

The rearrangement uses TRBV7-3 and TRBJ1-2, with 7 bases aligning to TRBD1. CDR1 SGHTA and CDR2 FQGTGA come from the germline V gene. CDR3 size: 17 residues. The J segment lost 1 base and the V segment lost 2 bases, leaving 10 bases of the junction unmatched. Here the CDR3 reads CASSLLPRDSRNYGYTF. CDR3 nucleotides: TGTGCCAGCAGCTTACTACCCCGGGACAGTCGTAACTATGGCTACACCTTC.

The gene calls are TRBV2 and TRBJ1-5; TRBD1 might be the D (6 bases). Germline V gene lookup returns CDR1 SNHLY and CDR2 FYNNEI. V shed 5 bases and J shed 6 bases, with 14 bases lying between them. The CDR3 is made up of 14 amino acids. In DNA, the CDR3 is TGTGCCAGCAGTCCAGGGGTGATTTGTCAGCCCCAGCATTTT. The encoded protein is CASSPGVICQPQHF.

V usage is TRBV4-1 and J usage is TRBJ2-7; D gene unclear. Germline V gene data show CDR1 as MGHRA and CDR2 as YSYEKL. With 4 bases removed from V and 0 bases from J, the gap between germline ends came to 10 bases. There are 14 residues in the CDR3. The CDR3 reads CASSRTENSYEQYF. The CDR3 DNA is TGCGCCAGCAGCCGTACAGAAAACTCCTACGAGCAGTACTTC.

This clone was detected only once. The chain links TRBV14 to TRBJ1-3; no clear D. The CDR3 contains 14 residues. With 3 bases removed from V and 0 bases from J, the gap between germline ends came to 6 bases. Germline values: CDR1 SGHDN, CDR2 FVKESK. CDR3 bases: TGTGCCAGCAGCCACCTAGGCTCTGGAAACACCATATATTTT. Its protein is CASSHLGSGNTIYF.

The V call is TRBV27, the J call TRBJ1-1; D remains ambiguous. Trimming left V 7 bases short and J 1 base short, with 10 bases between. Looked up from germline, CDR1 is MNHEY and CDR2 is SMNVEV (reference sequence). The CDR3 runs 13 residues. The CDR3 DNA sequence: TGTGCCAGCACCGGCCAGGCGAACACTGAAGCTTTCTTT. Protein product: CASTGQANTEAFF.

The V call is TRBV7-8, the J call TRBJ1-2, with 11 bases identical to TRBD1. Per the germline V gene, CDR1 is SGHVS and CDR2 is FQNEAQ. V dropped 5 bases and J dropped 3; count of bases not matched to a gene: 5. CDR3 length: 15 amino acids. As DNA, the CDR3 is TGTGCCAGCAGCCCGGACAGGGGGCGCTACTATGGCTACACCTTC. Its translation is CASSPDRGRYYGYTF.

The genes are TRBV6-6 and TRBJ2-1, with D tentatively TRBD2 (5 bases). V was pared by 8 bases and J by 9 bases, with 14 bases between. This CDR3 contains 12 residues. CDR1 and CDR2 from the germline V gene are MNHNY and SVGAGI (reference sequence). This CDR3 reads CASVTQAGEQFF. In nucleotides, the CDR3 is TGTGCCAGCGTTACCCAGGCGGGTGAGCAGTTCTTC.

The chain joins TRBV11-2 to TRBJ2-4, with unresolved D. The CDR3 spans 13 residues. CDR1 and CDR2 (germline): SGHAT, FQNNGV. V lost 2 bases, J lost 16 bases, and 18 bases lay in between. Here the CDR3 DNA reads TGTGCCAGCAGCTTACAGACACGGCCATCCCAATACTTC. Translated, it gives CASSLQTRPSQYF.

V gene TRBV5-1 combines with J gene TRBJ2-5, with a tentative D call TRBD2 (5 bases). Trimming shortened V by 4 bases and J by 2 bases, and 15 bases separated the two germline ends. CDR3 size: 15 residues. Per germline, CDR1 SGHRS and CDR2 YFSETQ. This chain's CDR3 is CASSTARRGQETQYF. CDR3 sequence (DNA): TGCGCCAGCAGCACAGCCCGACGGGGACAAGAGACCCAGTACTTC.

This clone was seen only once. The DNA of the CDR3 is TGTGCCAGTACTAGGTGGACCAGCGCGAACACCGGGGAGCTGTTTTTT. Protein product: CASTRWTSANTGELFF. The chain uses TRBV19 and TRBJ2-2; D gene ambiguous. CDR3 length equals 16 residues. Germline loops: CDR1 LNHDA, CDR2 SQIVND (reference sequence). The germline V and J ends were trimmed by 7 bases and 0 bases, with 15 bases remaining between them.

CDR3 region: CASAPQGRGWVTEAFF. The CDR3, as DNA: TGTGCCAGCGCGCCACAGGGGAGGGGTTGGGTGACTGAAGCTTTCTTT. The chain is built from TRBV28 and TRBJ1-1; 7 bases agree with TRBD1. The CDR3 loop spans 16 amino acids. V was pared by 8 bases and J by 5 bases, with 17 bases of the junction left unmatched. In germline, CDR1 is MDHEN, CDR2 SYDVKM.

The chain links TRBV7-9 to TRBJ2-7; possible D gene TRBD2, 6 bases. There are 13 residues in the CDR3. The V end lost 3 bases, the J end lost 3 bases, and 9 bases lay between the germline ends. CDR1 and CDR2 from the germline V gene are SEHNR and FQNEAQ (reference sequence). The CDR3 DNA follows: TGTGCCAGCAGCTTCGACGGGGGCTACGAGCAGTACTTC. Translated: CASSFDGGYEQYF.

The gene calls are TRBV9 and TRBJ2-1; 11 bases agree with TRBD2. From germline, CDR1 is SGDLS and CDR2 YYNGEE. This CDR3 is 17 amino acids long. The trim removed 4 bases at V and 7 bases at J, leaving 13 bases unmatched. The CDR3 DNA reads as TGTGCCAGCAGCCCCTATAGCGGGGGGGCCGGGATTAATGAGCAGTTCTTC. Amino acid sequence: CASSPYSGGAGINEQFF.

The gene calls are TRBV7-9 and TRBJ2-7; TRBD1 aligns across 8 bases. Germline V gives CDR1 SEHNR, CDR2 FQNEAQ (reference sequence). This CDR3 comprises 15 residues. V trimming: 5 bases; J trimming: 3 bases; junction bases outside the gene matches: 9. CDR3 nucleotide sequence: TGTGCCAGCAGCGCCTACAGGGGGGTTATCTACGAGCAGTACTTC. Translating it yields CASSAYRGVIYEQYF.

This clone was counted once. V and J are TRBV5-4 and TRBJ2-4, with D possibly matching TRBD2 (7 bases). V was clipped by 2 bases and J by 6 bases, with 12 bases between them. This CDR3 spans 14 amino acids. Germline CDR1 reads SGHNT; CDR2 reads YYREEE (reference sequence). The CDR3 DNA reads TGTGCCAGCAGCTTAGCGGGACAAGCAAACATTCAGTACTTC. Its translation is CASSLAGQANIQYF.

This chain uses TRBV5-1 with TRBJ2-3; 11 bases are shared with TRBD1. CDR1 and CDR2 (germline): SGHRS, YFSETQ. J was trimmed by 3 bases and V by 4 bases; bases with no gene match: 7. The CDR3 spans 16 residues. This CDR3 is CASSISRDRGTDTQYF. The CDR3 DNA reads TGCGCCAGCAGCATCAGTAGGGACAGGGGGACAGATACGCAGTATTTT.

V gene TRBV6-5 combines with J gene TRBJ1-4; D remains ambiguous. The CDR3 spans 14 residues. V was clipped by 2 bases and J by 8 bases, with 12 bases between them. CDR1 and CDR2 (germline): MNHEY, SVGAGI. The DNA for the CDR3 is TGTGCCAGCAGTTACGGCGGGCTTGGGGAAAAACTGTTTTTT. It is translated as CASSYGGLGEKLFF.

The chain recombines TRBV6-1 with TRBJ2-7; tentative D call: TRBD1 (5 bases). The CDR3 sequence is 16 residues long. The germline V gene encodes CDR1 MNHNS and CDR2 SASEGT. Trimming removed 2 bases from V and 2 bases from J, with 16 bases in between. The CDR3 region is CASSEQGRIGTYEQYF. The CDR3 region has the DNA TGTGCCAGCAGTGAACAGGGCAGGATTGGTACCTACGAGCAGTACTTC.

The chain combines TRBV6-1 with TRBJ1-2, with D hard to call. The CDR3 contains 13 residues. The germline V and J ends were trimmed by 1 base and 3 bases, with 6 bases remaining between them. Per the germline V gene, CDR1 is MNHNS and CDR2 is SASEGT. The CDR3 region is CASSEVRYYGYTF. The CDR3 DNA reads TGTGCCAGCAGTGAAGTGCGCTACTATGGCTACACCTTC.

The chain links TRBV5-1 to TRBJ2-7; no firm D call. V lost 4 bases, J lost 2 bases, and 13 bases lay in between. Germline V gene data show CDR1 as SGHRS and CDR2 as YFSETQ. The CDR3 loop spans 14 amino acids. The CDR3 spells CASSGWEKTYEQYF. In nucleotides, the CDR3 is TGCGCCAGCAGCGGTTGGGAAAAGACCTACGAGCAGTACTTC.

This CDR3 is CATSDLQGTEQYF. CDR3 nucleotide sequence: TGTGCCACCAGTGATTTACAGGGAACCGAGCAGTACTTC. The chain combines TRBV24-1 with TRBJ2-7; D perhaps matches TRBD1 (6 bases). This CDR3 is 13 amino acids long. Germline V gene sequence: CDR1 KGHDR, CDR2 SFDVKD. Trimming left V 1 base short and J 6 bases short, with 9 bases between.

In its sample, this clone was seen once. Here the CDR3 reads CASSLAGGADTQYF. The CDR3 nucleotides read TGTGCCAGCAGCTTGGCCGGGGGGGCAGATACGCAGTATTTT. The chain is built from TRBV5-6 and TRBJ2-3; 8 bases fit TRBD2. The germline CDR1 and CDR2 sequences are SGHDT and YYEEEE. The junction had 1 base not matched to a gene; V was cut back by 0 bases and J by 4 bases. The CDR3 is 14 amino acids.

J is TRBJ2-7 and V is TRBV7-9, with 7 bases identical to TRBD2. The germline V gene encodes CDR1 SEHNR and CDR2 FQNEAQ (reference sequence). The CDR3 sequence is 13 residues long. V shed 4 bases, J shed 7 bases, and the junction held 7 bases outside the gene matches. CDR3 coding DNA: TGTGCCAGCAGCTCGGGACTACCGAGGGAGCAGTACTTC. It translates to CASSSGLPREQYF. The full variable domain, its missing parts supplied by reference TRBV7-9 and TRBJ2-7, is DTGVSQNPRHKITKRGQNVTFRCDPISEHNRLYWYRQTLGQGPEFLTYFQNEAQLEKSRLLSDRFSAERPKGSFSTLEIQRTEQGDSAMYLCASSSGLPREQYFGPGTRLTVT.

The chain joins TRBV5-1 to TRBJ1-1, with unresolved D. Germline CDR1 is SGHRS and CDR2 is YFSETQ. The CDR3 has 13 residues. Trimming took off 0 bases at V and 3 bases at J, with 6 bases between the two ends. CDR3 nucleotides: TGCGCCAGCAGCTTGGACGGTTACACTGAAGCTTTCTTT. Residues: CASSLDGYTEAFF.

This sequence joins TRBV11-2 and TRBJ2-7, with a tentative D call TRBD2 (5 bases). CDR1 is SGHAT and CDR2 is FQNNGV in the germline V gene. The CDR3 spans 13 residues. Trimming pared 1 base from V and 5 bases from J, leaving 9 bases between. DNA for the CDR3: TGTGCCAGCAGCTTAGTCGTGCGGGACGAGCAGTACTTC. Translation gives CASSLVVRDEQYF.